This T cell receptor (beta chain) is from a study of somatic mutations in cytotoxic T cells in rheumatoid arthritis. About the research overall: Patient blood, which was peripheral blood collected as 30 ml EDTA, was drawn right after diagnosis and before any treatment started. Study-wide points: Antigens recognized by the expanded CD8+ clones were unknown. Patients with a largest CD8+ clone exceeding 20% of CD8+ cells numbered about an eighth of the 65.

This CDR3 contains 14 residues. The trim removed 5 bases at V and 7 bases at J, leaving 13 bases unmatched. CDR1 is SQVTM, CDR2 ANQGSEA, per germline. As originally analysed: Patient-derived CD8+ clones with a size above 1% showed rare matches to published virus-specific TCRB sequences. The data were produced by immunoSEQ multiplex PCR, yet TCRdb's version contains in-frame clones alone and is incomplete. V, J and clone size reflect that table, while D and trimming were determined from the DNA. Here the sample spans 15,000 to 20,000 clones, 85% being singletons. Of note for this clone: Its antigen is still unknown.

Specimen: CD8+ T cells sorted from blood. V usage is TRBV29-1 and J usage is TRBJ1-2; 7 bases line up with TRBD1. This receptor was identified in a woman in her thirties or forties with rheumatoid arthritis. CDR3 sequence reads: CSVLIVGQSAGYTF. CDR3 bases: TGCAGCGTTTTAATTGTGGGACAGTCTGCTGGCTACACCTTC.